This T cell receptor beta chain is drawn from a study of shared clonotypes between healthy human individuals. Broader study findings: Relative to their counterparts shared across all four donors, non-shared clonotypes exhibited diminished generation probabilities. Shared clonotypes: 4.5% to 5% naive CD4, around 3.4% naive CD8, less than 2.5% memory CD4, 0.4% to 0.45% memory CD8.

The protocol was immunoSEQ multiplex PCR, while the TCRdb copy is restricted to in-frame clones and leaves out a portion. In the table there are under 850,000 clones, over 60% of which are singletons. The CD4+ fraction was divided into a CD45RA+ naive subset and a CD45RA-negative memory subset. CDR1 SGHAT and CDR2 FQNNGV come from the germline V gene. The CDR3 loop spans 13 amino acids. V was shortened by 1 base and J by 3 bases, with 6 bases between the two germline ends. A word on this clone: The antigen is unknown. In the same sample, other DNA sequences code for this CDR3.

The sequence was obtained from a woman aged 25 to 39 in good health. The J gene is TRBJ1-2, the V gene TRBV11-2; D ambiguous. The source material was memory CD4+ T cells sorted from blood. Subset given: CD45RA-negative fraction. CDR3 loop: CASSLGTDYGYTF. As DNA, the CDR3 is TGTGCCAGCAGCTTAGGGACGGACTATGGCTACACCTTC.